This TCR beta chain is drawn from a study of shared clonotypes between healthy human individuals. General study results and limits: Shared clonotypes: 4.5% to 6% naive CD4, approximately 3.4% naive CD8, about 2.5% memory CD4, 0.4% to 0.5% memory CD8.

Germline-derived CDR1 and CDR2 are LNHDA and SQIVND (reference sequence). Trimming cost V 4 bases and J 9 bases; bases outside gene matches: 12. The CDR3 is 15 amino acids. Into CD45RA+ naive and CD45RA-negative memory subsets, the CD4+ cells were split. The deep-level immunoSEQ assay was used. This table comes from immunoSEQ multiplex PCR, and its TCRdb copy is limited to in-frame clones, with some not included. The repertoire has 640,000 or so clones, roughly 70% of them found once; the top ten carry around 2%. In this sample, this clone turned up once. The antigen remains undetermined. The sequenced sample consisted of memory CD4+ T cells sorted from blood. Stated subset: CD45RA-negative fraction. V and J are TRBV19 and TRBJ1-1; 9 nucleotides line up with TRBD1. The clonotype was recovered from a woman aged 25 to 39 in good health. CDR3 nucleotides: TGTGCCAGTAGTACCTCCCGGGACAGGGCAAGGCAAGCTTTCTTT. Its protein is CASSTSRDRARQAFF.